The 19 T cell receptor beta chains in this list originate from one sample, sequenced in a study of monozygotic twins with inflammatory bowel disease. With the 5' RACE reads reprocessed, TCRdb shows one record per CDR3 protein and no DNA. The sample includes approximately 380,000 distinct CDR3 sequences. The sequencing input was blood. These receptors were obtained from a human donor with ulcerative colitis or Crohn's disease, or a healthy co-twin of an affected twin (not recorded which).

V is TRBV9 and J is TRBJ2-7. Germline CDR1 and CDR2: SGDLS and YYNGEE. The CDR3 runs 16 residues. This CDR3 reads CASSVDGTSYSYEQYF.

This sequence joins TRBV12-3 or TRBV12-4 and TRBJ1-1. The CDR3 is 13 amino acids. The CDR3 sequence: CASSKSVVTEAFF.

The V call is TRBV9, the J call TRBJ2-4; the D call of TRBD1 rests on TCRdb alone, since no DNA is present to check it. Germline CDR1 is SGDLS and CDR2 is YYNGEE. CDR3 length equals 13 residues. The CDR3 spells CASSDRDGVIQYF.

The chain joins TRBV4-3 to TRBJ1-1. This CDR3 comprises 15 residues. Looked up from germline, CDR1 is LGHNA and CDR2 is YSLEER. CDR3 sequence: CTSSQEDSQITEAFF.

V is TRBV7-9 and J is TRBJ2-2; absent DNA, TCRdb's TRBD1 call cannot be checked. CDR1 is SEHNR and CDR2 is FQNEAQ in the germline V gene (reference sequence). The CDR3 spans 17 residues. The CDR3 reads CASSPVEGDSDTGELFF.

The chain joins TRBV5-1 to TRBJ2-1; the TCRdb call, TRBD1, lacks DNA for checking. The germline V gene has CDR1 SGHRS and CDR2 YFSETQ. CDR3 length equals 14 residues. CDR3 loop: CASSHTPESDEQFF.

The chain employs TRBV7-9 and TRBJ2-7; TCRdb picks TRBD1, but there is no DNA to check that call. The CDR3 consists of 15 residues. CDR1 and CDR2 from the germline V gene are SEHNR and FQNEAQ (reference sequence). The CDR3 sequence is CASSEDGTGLYEQYF.

The chain joins TRBV4-2 to TRBJ1-1. The CDR3 totals 14 residues. The germline V gene has CDR1 LGHNA and CDR2 YNFKEQ. CDR3 sequence reads: CASSQADQTTEAFF.

This chain uses TRBV5-1 with TRBJ2-7; TCRdb calls TRBD1, which cannot be checked without DNA. Germline V gene data show CDR1 as SGHRS and CDR2 as YFSETQ. The length of the CDR3 is 15 residues. This chain's CDR3 is CASSLALRVDHEQYF.

The chain has TRBV4-2 and TRBJ2-6. There are 14 residues in the CDR3. Germline V lookup: CDR1 LGHNA, CDR2 YNFKEQ. The CDR3 sequence: CASSQAWAEANVTF.

The chain recombines TRBV7-2 with TRBJ2-7; TCRdb outputs TRBD2, but without DNA this stays unchecked. CDR1 and CDR2 from the germline V gene are SGHTA and FQGNSA. The CDR3 sequence is 15 residues long. The CDR3 protein is CASRARDYVSYEQYF.

The rearrangement links TRBV4-1 to TRBJ2-7. Germline values: CDR1 MGHRA, CDR2 YSYEKL. The CDR3 is made up of 16 amino acids. This chain's CDR3 is CASSQGGHPSSYEQYF.

CDR3: CAISALAAIQETQYF. V usage is TRBV10-3 and J usage is TRBJ2-5; TCRdb lists TRBD2, though no DNA is available to test this call. There are 15 residues in the CDR3. From germline, CDR1 is ENHRY and CDR2 SYGVKD.

The chain employs TRBV5-1 and TRBJ2-5; the TCRdb call, TRBD1, lacks DNA for checking. Germline V gene lookup returns CDR1 SGHRS and CDR2 YFSETQ. The CDR3 length is 14 residues. The CDR3: CASSLQGWEETQYF.

V gene TRBV9 combines with J gene TRBJ2-1; TCRdb lists TRBD2, though no DNA is available to test this call. CDR3 size: 14 residues. The germline V gene encodes CDR1 SGDLS and CDR2 YYNGEE. This CDR3 reads CASSPPPAYNEQFF.

J is TRBJ2-5 and V is TRBV6-5; TCRdb's D gene call, TRBD1, goes unchecked for lack of DNA. CDR3 length: 13 amino acids. Germline V lookup: CDR1 MNHEY, CDR2 SVGAGI. This CDR3 reads CATRPGARETQYF.

The chain combines TRBV28 with TRBJ2-7; with no DNA, the TCRdb D assignment of TRBD2 cannot be verified. The CDR3 is 16 amino acids. Per germline, CDR1 MDHEN and CDR2 SYDVKM. Here the CDR3 reads CASSLSSAGRSYEQYF.

The V and J genes are TRBV5-4 and TRBJ2-3; without DNA, the TCRdb call of TRBD1 cannot be checked. CDR1 is SGHNT and CDR2 is YYREEE in the germline V gene (reference sequence). The length of the CDR3 is 16 residues. The CDR3 sequence: CASSSDGGESTDTQYF. The full variable domain, with the rest looked up from reference TRBV5-4 and TRBJ2-3, is ETGVTQSPTHLIKTRGQQVTLRCSSQSGHNTVSWYQQALGQGPQFIFQYYREEENGRGNFPPRFSGLQFPNYSSELNVNALELDDSALYLCASSSDGGESTDTQYFGPGTRLTVL.

The chain recombines TRBV9 with TRBJ2-7. Germline V gives CDR1 SGDLS, CDR2 YYNGEE. This CDR3 is 14 amino acids long. Here the CDR3 reads CASSVEHYSYEQYF.